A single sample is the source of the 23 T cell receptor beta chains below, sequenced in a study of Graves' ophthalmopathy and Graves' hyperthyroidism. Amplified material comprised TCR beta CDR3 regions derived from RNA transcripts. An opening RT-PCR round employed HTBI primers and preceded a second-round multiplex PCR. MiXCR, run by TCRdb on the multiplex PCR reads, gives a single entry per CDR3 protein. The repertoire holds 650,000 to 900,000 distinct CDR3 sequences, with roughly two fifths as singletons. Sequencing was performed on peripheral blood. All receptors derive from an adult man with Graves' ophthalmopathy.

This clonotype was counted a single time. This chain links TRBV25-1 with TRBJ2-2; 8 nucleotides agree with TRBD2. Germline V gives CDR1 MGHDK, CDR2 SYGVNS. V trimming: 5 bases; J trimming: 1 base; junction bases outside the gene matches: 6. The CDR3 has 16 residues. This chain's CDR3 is CASSSIAGRNTGELFF. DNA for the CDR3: TGTGCCAGCAGTTCTATAGCGGGACGGAACACCGGGGAGCTGTTTTTT. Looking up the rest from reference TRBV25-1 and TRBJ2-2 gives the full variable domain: EADIYQTPRYLVIGTGKKITLECSQTMGHDKMYWYQQDPGMELHLIHYSYGVNSTEKGDLSSESTVSRIRTEHFPLTLESARPSHTSQYLCASSSIAGRNTGELFFGEGSRLTVL.

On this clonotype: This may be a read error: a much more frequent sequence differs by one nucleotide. CDR3 DNA: TGTGCCATCAGTGACGCGGCTAGCGGAGAGACCGAGTACTTC. Its translation is CAISDAASGETEYF. This chain connects TRBV10-3 to TRBJ2-5; TRBD2 matches at 7 bases. The CDR3 contains 14 residues. Germline CDR1 reads ENHRY; CDR2 reads SYGVKD.

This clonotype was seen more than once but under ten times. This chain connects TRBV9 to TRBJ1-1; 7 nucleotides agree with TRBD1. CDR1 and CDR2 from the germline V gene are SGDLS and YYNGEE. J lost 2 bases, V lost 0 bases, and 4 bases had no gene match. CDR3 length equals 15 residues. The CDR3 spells CASSVGTGDNTEAFF. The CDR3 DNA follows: TGTGCCAGCAGCGTAGGGACAGGAGACAACACTGAAGCTTTCTTT.

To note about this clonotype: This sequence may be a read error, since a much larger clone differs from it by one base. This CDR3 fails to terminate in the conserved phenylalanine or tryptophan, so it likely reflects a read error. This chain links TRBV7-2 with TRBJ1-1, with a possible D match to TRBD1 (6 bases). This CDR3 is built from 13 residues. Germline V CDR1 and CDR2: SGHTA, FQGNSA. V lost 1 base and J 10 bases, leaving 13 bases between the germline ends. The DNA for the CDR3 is TGTGCCAGCAGCTTAGGGGACATGCTTCGAGCTTTCCTT. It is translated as CASSLGDMLRAFL.

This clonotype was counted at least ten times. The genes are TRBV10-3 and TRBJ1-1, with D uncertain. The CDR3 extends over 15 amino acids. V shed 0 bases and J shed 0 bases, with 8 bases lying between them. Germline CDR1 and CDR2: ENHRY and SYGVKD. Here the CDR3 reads CAISESGLLNTEAFF. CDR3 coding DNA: TGTGCCATCAGTGAGTCCGGGCTTCTGAACACTGAAGCTTTCTTT.

CDR3 sequence reads: CASSLTWDSEAFF. DNA of the CDR3: TGTGCCAGCAGTCTAACCTGGGACAGTGAAGCTTTCTTT. The chain is built from TRBV25-1 and TRBJ1-1; TRBD1 aligns across 7 bases. The CDR3 runs to 13 residues. Per germline, CDR1 MGHDK and CDR2 SYGVNS. Losses at the gene ends were 5 bases for V and 7 bases for J; bases not matched to a gene: 7.

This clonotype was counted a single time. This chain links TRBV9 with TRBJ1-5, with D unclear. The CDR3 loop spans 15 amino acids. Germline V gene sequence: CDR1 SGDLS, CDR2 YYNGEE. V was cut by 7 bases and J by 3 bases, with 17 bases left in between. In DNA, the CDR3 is TGTGCCAGCGCCGTGGGCGGAGGATTCAATCAGCCCCAGCATTTT. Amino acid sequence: CASAVGGGFNQPQHF.

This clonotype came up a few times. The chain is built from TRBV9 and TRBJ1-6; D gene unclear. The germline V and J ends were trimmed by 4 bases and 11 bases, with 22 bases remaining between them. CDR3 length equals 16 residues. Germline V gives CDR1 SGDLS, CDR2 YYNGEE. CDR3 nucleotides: TGTGCCAGCAGCCAGAGAAGCCGGGAGCAAAGACCACCCCTCCACTTT. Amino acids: CASSQRSREQRPPLHF.

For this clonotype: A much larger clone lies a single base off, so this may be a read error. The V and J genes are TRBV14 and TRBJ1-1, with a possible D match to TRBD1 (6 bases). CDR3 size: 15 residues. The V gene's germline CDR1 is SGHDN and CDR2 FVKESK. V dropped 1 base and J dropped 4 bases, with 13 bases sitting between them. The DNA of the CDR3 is TGTGCCAGCAGCCAAGGGGGACATATGAGCACTGAAGCTTTCTTT. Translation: CASSQGGHMSTEAFF.

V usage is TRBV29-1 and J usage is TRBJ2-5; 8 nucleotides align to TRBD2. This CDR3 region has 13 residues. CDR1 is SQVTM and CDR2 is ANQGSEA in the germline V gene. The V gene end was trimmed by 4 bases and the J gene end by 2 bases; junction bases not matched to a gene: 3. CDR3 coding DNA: TGCAGCGTTGTAGCGGGGAGACAAGAGACCCAGTACTTC. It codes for CSVVAGRQETQYF.

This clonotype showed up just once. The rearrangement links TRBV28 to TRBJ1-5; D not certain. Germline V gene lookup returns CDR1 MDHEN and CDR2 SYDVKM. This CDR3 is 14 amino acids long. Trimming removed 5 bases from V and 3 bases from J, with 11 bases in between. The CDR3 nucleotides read TGTGCCAGCAGTCCTATAGGGTTCAATCAGCCCCAGCATTTT. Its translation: CASSPIGFNQPQHF.

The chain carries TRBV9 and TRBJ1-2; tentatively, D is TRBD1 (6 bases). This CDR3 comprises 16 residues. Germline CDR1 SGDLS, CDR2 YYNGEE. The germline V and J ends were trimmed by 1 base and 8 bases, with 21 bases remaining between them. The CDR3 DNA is TGTGCCAGCAGCGTAATCAGGAGTGTGCAGGGGTCCGGCTACACCTTC. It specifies CASSVIRSVQGSGYTF. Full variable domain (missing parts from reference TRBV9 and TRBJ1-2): DSGVTQTPKHLITATGQRVTLRCSPRSGDLSVYWYQQSLDQGLQFLIQYYNGEERAKGNILERFSAQQFPDLHSELNLSSLELGDSALYFCASSVIRSVQGSGYTFGSGTRLTVV.

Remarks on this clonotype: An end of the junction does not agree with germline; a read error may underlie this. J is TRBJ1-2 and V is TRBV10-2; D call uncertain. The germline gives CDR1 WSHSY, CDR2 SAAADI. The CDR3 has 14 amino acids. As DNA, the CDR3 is TGTGCCAGCTCACCACCGGGCCGGAACTATGGCTACACCTTC. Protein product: CASSPPGRNYGYTF.

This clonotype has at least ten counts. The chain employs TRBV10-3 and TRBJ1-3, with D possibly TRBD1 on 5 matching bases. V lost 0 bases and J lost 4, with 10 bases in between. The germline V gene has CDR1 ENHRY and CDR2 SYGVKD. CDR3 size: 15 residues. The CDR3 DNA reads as TGTGCCATCAGTGAGTCCGGGACTAACGGAAACACCATATATTTT. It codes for CAISESGTNGNTIYF.

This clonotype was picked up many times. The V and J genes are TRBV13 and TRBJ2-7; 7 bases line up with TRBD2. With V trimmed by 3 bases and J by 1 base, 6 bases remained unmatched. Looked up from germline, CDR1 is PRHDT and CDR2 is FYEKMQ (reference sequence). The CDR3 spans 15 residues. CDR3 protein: CASSLGLSSSYEQYF. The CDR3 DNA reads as TGTGCCAGCAGCTTGGGACTATCGTCTTCCTACGAGCAGTACTTC.

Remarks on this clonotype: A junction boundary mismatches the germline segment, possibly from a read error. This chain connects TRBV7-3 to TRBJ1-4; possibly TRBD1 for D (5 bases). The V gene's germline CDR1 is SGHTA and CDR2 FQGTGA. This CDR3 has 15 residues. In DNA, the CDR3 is TGCGCCAGCAGCTCCCGGGCCAGGGCGGGGGAAAAACTGTTTTTT. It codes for CASSSRARAGEKLFF.

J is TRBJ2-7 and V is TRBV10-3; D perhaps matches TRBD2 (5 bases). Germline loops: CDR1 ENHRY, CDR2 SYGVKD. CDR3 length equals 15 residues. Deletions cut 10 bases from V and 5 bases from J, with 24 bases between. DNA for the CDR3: TGTGCCAGCAGCCTCCCGGGATCCCCCTTCCACGAGCAGTACTTC. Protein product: CASSLPGSPFHEQYF.

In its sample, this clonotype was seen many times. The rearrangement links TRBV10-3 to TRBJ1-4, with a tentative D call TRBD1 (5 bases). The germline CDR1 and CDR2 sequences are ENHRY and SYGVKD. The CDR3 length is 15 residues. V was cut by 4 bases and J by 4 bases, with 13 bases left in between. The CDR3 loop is CAISGDPGNNEKLFF. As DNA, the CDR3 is TGTGCCATCAGTGGGGATCCAGGGAATAATGAAAAACTGTTTTTT.

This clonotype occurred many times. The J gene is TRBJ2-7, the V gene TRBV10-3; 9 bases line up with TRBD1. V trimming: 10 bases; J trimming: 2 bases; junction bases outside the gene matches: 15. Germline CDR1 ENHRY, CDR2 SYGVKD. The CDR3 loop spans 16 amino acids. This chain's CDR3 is CATEHTGTGRAYEQYF. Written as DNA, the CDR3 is TGTGCCACCGAGCACACCGGGACAGGGAGGGCCTACGAGCAGTACTTC.

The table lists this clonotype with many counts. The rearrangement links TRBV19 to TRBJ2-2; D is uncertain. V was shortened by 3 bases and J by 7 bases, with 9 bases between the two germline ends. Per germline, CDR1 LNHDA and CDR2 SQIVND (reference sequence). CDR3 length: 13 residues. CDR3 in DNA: TGTGCCAGTAGTATTAATTCGGTCGGGGAGCTGTTTTTT. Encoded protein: CASSINSVGELFF.

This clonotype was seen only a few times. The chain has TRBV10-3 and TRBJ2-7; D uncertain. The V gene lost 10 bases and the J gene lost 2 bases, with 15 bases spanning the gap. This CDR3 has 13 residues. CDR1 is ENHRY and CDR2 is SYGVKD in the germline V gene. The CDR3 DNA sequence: TGTGCCAGCACCGACGTTTCAACCTACGAGCAGTACTTC. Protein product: CASTDVSTYEQYF.

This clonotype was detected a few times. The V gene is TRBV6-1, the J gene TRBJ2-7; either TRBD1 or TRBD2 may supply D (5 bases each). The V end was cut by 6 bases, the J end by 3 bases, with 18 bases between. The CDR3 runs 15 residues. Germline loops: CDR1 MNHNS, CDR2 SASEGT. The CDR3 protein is CASRTGPESFYEQYF. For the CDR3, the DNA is TGTGCCAGCAGAACGGGACCTGAGAGCTTCTACGAGCAGTACTTC.

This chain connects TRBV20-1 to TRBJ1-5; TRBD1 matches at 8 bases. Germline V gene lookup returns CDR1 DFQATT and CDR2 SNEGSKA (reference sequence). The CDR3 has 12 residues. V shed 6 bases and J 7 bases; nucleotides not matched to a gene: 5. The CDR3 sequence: CSAYRGGQPQHF. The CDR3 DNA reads TGCAGTGCCTACAGGGGGGGACAGCCCCAGCATTTT.